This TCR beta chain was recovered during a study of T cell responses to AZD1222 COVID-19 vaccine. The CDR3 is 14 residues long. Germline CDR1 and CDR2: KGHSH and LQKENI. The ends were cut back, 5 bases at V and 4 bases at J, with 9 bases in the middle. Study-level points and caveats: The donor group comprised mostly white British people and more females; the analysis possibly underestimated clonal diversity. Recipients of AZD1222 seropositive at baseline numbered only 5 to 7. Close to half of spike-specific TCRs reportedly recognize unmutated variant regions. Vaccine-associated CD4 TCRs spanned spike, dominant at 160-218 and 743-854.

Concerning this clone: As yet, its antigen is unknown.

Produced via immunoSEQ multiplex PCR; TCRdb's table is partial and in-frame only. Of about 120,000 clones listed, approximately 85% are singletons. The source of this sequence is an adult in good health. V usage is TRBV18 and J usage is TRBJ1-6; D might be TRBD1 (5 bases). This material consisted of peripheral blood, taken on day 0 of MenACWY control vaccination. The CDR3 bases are TGTGCCAGCTCAAAAGGGGATTATAATTCACCCCTCCACTTT. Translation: CASSKGDYNSPLHF.